A selection of T cell receptor beta chains follows, all from one sample in a study of blood T cell repertoires in COVID-19. Profiling relied on immunoSEQ multiplex PCR, and the TCRdb table lists in-frame clones only, not all of them. The table has around 140,000 clones, roughly 86% seen once. Sequencing used peripheral blood. Every receptor here comes from a man aged 65 to 85 with acute or convalescent COVID-19. CDR3s include the opening cysteine and the closing phenylalanine or tryptophan. Each record gives: V gene, clone size, J gene, D gene, CDR3 DNA, CDR3 protein. The D gene is left open where the match is weak. Clone size is given for some rows only: seen once, a few or many times, or a class if the clone is expanded.

>TRBV19|-|TRBJ1-2|-
TGTGCCAGTAGTATAGAGGGAGGGAGCTATGGCTACACCTTC
CASSIEGGSYGYTF
>TRBV2|-|TRBJ1-2|TRBD1
TGTGCCAGCAGTGATTTAAGGAACAGGGGTAAGAGCTACACCTTC
CASSDLRNRGKSYTF
>TRBV3-1/TRBV3-2|-|TRBJ1-5|-
TGTGCCAGCAGCCTAGGACAGTCCAATCAGCCCCAGCATTTT
CASSLGQSNQPQHF
>TRBV6-5|-|TRBJ1-1|TRBD1
TGTGCCAGCAGTTACGTAACAGGGGCGGACACTGAAGCTTTCTTT
CASSYVTGADTEAFF
>TRBV5-8|-|TRBJ1-5|TRBD1
TGTGCCAGCAGCACCGGACAGGGTAATCAGCCCCAGCATTTT
CASSTGQGNQPQHF
>TRBV12-5|once|TRBJ2-3|-
TGTGCTAGTGGTTTGCCTTACCGGACAGATACGCAGTATTTT
CASGLPYRTDTQYF
>TRBV9|-|TRBJ1-2|-
TGTGCCAGCAGCGTAGCCCAGGGAATGCGGGGCTACACCTTC
CASSVAQGMRGYTF
>TRBV5-4|-|TRBJ1-1|-
TGTGCCAGCAGCTTGTTGGGCGCGGGTGAGGCTTTCTTT
CASSLLGAGEAFF
>TRBV28|-|TRBJ1-4|-
TGTGCCAGCAGCCTTGTCAGTGCAACTAATGAAAAACTGTTTTTT
CASSLVSATNEKLFF
>TRBV5-5|-|TRBJ1-2|TRBD1
TGTGCCAGCAGCTTGACAGGGGAAGGTGGCTACACCTTC
CASSLTGEGGYTF
>TRBV25-1|once|TRBJ1-5|-
TGTGCCAGCGGCATCACAGGGATGCGTGAGCCCCAGCATTTT
CASGITGMREPQHF
>TRBV7-6|-|TRBJ1-3|-
TGTGCCAGCAGCTTAGCGGACAGCTCTGGAAACACCATATATTTT
CASSLADSSGNTIYF
>TRBV6-1|-|TRBJ1-6|-
TGTGCCAGCAGTGAGGTAGCGGGGAATTCACCCCTCCACTTT
CASSEVAGNSPLHF
>TRBV27|-|TRBJ1-1|-
TGTGCCAGCAGTTCCTTGGGCCCTAACACTGAAGCTTTCTTT
CASSSLGPNTEAFF
>TRBV3-1/TRBV3-2|-|TRBJ1-5|-
TGTGCCAGCAGCCCGGACGGACACAATCAGCCCCAGCATTTT
CASSPDGHNQPQHF
>TRBV13|-|TRBJ2-5|-
TGTGCCAGCAGCTTATTAGGTCCGGACGGGGAAGAGACCCAGTACTTC
CASSLLGPDGEETQYF
>TRBV4-2|-|TRBJ2-7|-
TGTGCCAGCAGCCAAGATCTACGGGGGGCCCTCTACGAGCAGTACTTC
CASSQDLRGALYEQYF
>TRBV5-1|-|TRBJ2-5|TRBD2
TGCGCCAGCAGCTTGAGGCTAGCGGGAGAGAAGGAGACCCAGTACTTC
CASSLRLAGEKETQYF
>TRBV18|-|TRBJ1-2|TRBD1
TGTGCCAGCTCACCACCGGGGGACAGCTATGGCTACACCTTC
CASSPPGDSYGYTF
>TRBV3-1/TRBV3-2|-|TRBJ2-7|TRBD1
TGTGCCAGCAGCCCCTCCCCGGGACAGGGGGCATACGAGCAGTACTTC
CASSPSPGQGAYEQYF
>TRBV5-1|-|TRBJ2-5|-
TGCGCCAGCAGCTCCGTTCTAGGGGGGACCCAGTACTTC
CASSSVLGGTQYF
>TRBV29-1|-|TRBJ2-7|TRBD1
TGCAGCGGCCGGACAGGGAACTACGAGCAGTACTTC
CSGRTGNYEQYF
>TRBV19|-|TRBJ2-1|TRBD2
TGTGCCAGTAGCTCCTATGCTCCTCGCGTAGCGGGAGTGGTAAATGAGCAGTTCTTC
CASSSYAPRVAGVVNEQFF
>TRBV9|-|TRBJ2-6|TRBD1
TGTGCCAGCAGCGCCGGCCCGGGACAGTCATTCTCTGGGGCCAACGTCCTGACTTTC
CASSAGPGQSFSGANVLTF
>TRBV19|-|TRBJ2-3|TRBD1
TGTGCCAGTCGGGACAGGGGGCGGACAGATACGCAGTATTTT
CASRDRGRTDTQYF
>TRBV18|-|TRBJ2-1|TRBD1
TGTGCCAGCTCACCAAGGACAGGGGGCTTATATGAGCAGTTCTTC
CASSPRTGGLYEQFF
>TRBV15|-|TRBJ1-1|-
TGTGCCACCAGCAGAGATGTAGGAGACACTGAAGCTTTCTTT
CATSRDVGDTEAFF
>TRBV12-5|once|TRBJ1-2|-
TGTGCTAGTGGTTTGGTCGGGATTCAATACGATGGGGGCTACACCTTC
CASGLVGIQYDGGYTF
>TRBV2|-|TRBJ2-5|TRBD1
TGTGCCAGCAGCCGACAGGGGAAAAAGACCCAGTACTTC
CASSRQGKKTQYF
>TRBV28|-|TRBJ1-2|-
TGTGCCAGCAGTTCCCCCGGGTCGTCGGGTGTCGGCCTCTATGGCTACACCTTC
CASSSPGSSGVGLYGYTF
>TRBV5-1|-|TRBJ2-1|-
TGCGCCAGCAGCTATCGATCGTCCGCGGACAATGAGCAGTTCTTC
CASSYRSSADNEQFF
>TRBV5-1|-|TRBJ1-2|TRBD1
TGCGCCAGCAGCTTACCCTCCGGGACAGGGAACTATGGCTACACCTTC
CASSLPSGTGNYGYTF
>TRBV3-1/TRBV3-2|-|TRBJ2-7|TRBD1
TGTGCCAGCAGCCAAGGGACAGGGGGCGGCGAGCAGTACTTC
CASSQGTGGGEQYF
>TRBV6-1|-|TRBJ2-3|-
TGTGCCAGCAGTGAAGAAGGGGCAGGTACAGATACGCAGTATTTT
CASSEEGAGTDTQYF
>TRBV5-8|-|TRBJ1-5|-
TGTGCCAGCAGCTTGGCCGTTCCCAGCGGGTATAGCAATCAGCCCCAGCATTTT
CASSLAVPSGYSNQPQHF
>TRBV19|few|TRBJ2-7|TRBD1
TGTGCCAGTAGTATAACACCGGGACAGCCCTACGAGCAGTACTTC
CASSITPGQPYEQYF
>TRBV24-1|-|TRBJ2-1|-
TGTGCCACCAGTATCCACGGGGGGCGCGGTGAGCAGTTCTTC
CATSIHGGRGEQFF
>TRBV6-5|-|TRBJ1-6|-
TGTGCCAGCACCGCCGACAGGATTAATTCACCCCTCCACTTT
CASTADRINSPLHF
>TRBV10-3|few|TRBJ2-5|-
TGTGCCATCAGTGAGTTAGAAGAGACCCAGTACTTC
CAISELEETQYF
>TRBV7-9|-|TRBJ1-5|TRBD1
TGTGCCAGCAGCCAACAGGGGGGCAATCAGCCCCAGCATTTT
CASSQQGGNQPQHF
>TRBV2|-|TRBJ1-5|-
TGTGCCAGCAGGCAGTTTAATCAGCCCCAGCATTTT
CASRQFNQPQHF
>TRBV5-5|-|TRBJ1-4|-
TGTGCCAGCAGCTCCTCGAGGGCAACTAATGAAAAACTGTTTTTT
CASSSSRATNEKLFF
>TRBV7-2|-|TRBJ2-1|-
TGTGCCAGCAGCCCACTACGGGGGACAGCGCTTACAATGAAGCAGTTCTTC
CASSPLRGTALTMKQFF
>TRBV7-2|-|TRBJ2-3|TRBD2
TGTGCCAGCAGCTTAGGAGCGGGACGGGGAGATACGCAGTATTTT
CASSLGAGRGDTQYF
>TRBV28|-|TRBJ2-1|TRBD1
TGTGCCAGCAGGGATAGACAGGGGGCCTACAATGAGCAGTTCTTC
CASRDRQGAYNEQFF
>TRBV30|-|TRBJ2-1|TRBD2
TGTGCCTGGAGTAGGTTAGCGGGAGGCAATGAGCAGTTCTTC
CAWSRLAGGNEQFF
>TRBV28|-|TRBJ1-5|-
TGTGCCAGCAGAGCTAGCAATCAGCCCCAGCATTTT
CASRASNQPQHF
>TRBV4-2|-|TRBJ1-5|-
TGTGCCAGCAGCCAAGGTGTGGGCTGGGATCAGCCCCAGCATTTT
CASSQGVGWDQPQHF
>TRBV7-2|-|TRBJ2-7|TRBD2
TGTGCCAGCAGCCCCGGGACTACGACCTACGAGCAGTACTTC
CASSPGTTTYEQYF
>TRBV7-9|-|TRBJ2-1|TRBD2
TGTGCCAGCAGCCCGCGGGCGGGAGGCTATGAGCAGTTCTTC
CASSPRAGGYEQFF
>TRBV28|-|TRBJ1-3|-
TGTGCCAGCACCCCGAACACTGGAAACACCATATATTTT
CASTPNTGNTIYF
>TRBV24-1|-|TRBJ2-7|TRBD2
TGTGCCACCAGTGAGGGGGGGAGAAGGTCCTACGAGCAGTACTTC
CATSEGGRRSYEQYF
>TRBV14|-|TRBJ2-2|-
TGTGCCAGCAGCCAGGGTCAGCATGGAGCCGGGGAGCTGTTTTTT
CASSQGQHGAGELFF